This T cell receptor (beta chain) was sequenced in a study of CD8+ T cells in alopecia areata. It was cDNA, reverse transcribed from extracted RNA, that served as the sequencing template. Profiling relied on immunoSEQ multiplex PCR, and the TCRdb table lists in-frame clones only, not all of them. The sample includes fewer than 110,000 clones, 55% of them seen just once. Trimming left V 2 bases short and J 4 bases short, with 11 bases between. This CDR3 is 14 amino acids long. Germline V gene data show CDR1 as MDHEN and CDR2 as SYDVKM. Study conclusions and caveats: Clonality exceeded that of normal scalp in lesional scalp, most notably in alopecia totalis/universalis.

Researchers picked out CD4+ and CD8+ T cells from PBMCs by sorting. This clone was observed a few times. Its antigen is unknown. The TCR was taken from a human donor in good health. Input material: CD4+ T cells sorted from blood. The chain employs TRBV28 and TRBJ1-2; TRBD1 is a possible D gene (6 bases). The CDR3 nucleotides read TGTGCCAGCAGTTTAGCCCACAGGGCCTATGGCTACACCTTC. It specifies CASSLAHRAYGYTF.